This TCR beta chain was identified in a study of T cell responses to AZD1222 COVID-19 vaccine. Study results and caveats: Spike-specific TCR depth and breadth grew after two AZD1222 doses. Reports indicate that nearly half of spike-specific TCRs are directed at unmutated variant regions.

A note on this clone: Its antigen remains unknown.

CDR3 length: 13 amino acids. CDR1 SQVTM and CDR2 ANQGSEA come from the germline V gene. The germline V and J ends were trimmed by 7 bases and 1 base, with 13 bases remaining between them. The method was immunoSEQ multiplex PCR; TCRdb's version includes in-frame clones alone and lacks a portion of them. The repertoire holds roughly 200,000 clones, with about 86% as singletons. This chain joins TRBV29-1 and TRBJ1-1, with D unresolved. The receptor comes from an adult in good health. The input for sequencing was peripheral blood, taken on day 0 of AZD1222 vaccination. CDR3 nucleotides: TGCAGCGCCCGTTCAACTCCGAACACTGAAGCTTTCTTT. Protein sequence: CSARSTPNTEAFF.